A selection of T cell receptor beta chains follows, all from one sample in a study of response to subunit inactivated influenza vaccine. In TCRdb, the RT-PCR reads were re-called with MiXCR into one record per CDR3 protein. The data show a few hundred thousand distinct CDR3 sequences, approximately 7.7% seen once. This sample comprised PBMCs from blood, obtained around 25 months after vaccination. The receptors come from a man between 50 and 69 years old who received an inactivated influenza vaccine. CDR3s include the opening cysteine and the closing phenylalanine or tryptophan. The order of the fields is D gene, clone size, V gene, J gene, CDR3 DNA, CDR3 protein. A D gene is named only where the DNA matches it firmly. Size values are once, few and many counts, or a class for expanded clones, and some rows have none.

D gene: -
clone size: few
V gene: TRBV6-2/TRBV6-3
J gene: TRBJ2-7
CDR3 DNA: TGTGCCAGCAGTTTCGGGATGGGCGAGCAGTACTTC
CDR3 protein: CASSFGMGEQYF

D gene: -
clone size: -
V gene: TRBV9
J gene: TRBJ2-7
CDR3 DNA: TGTGCCAGCAGCCGGGGACGAAGCTCCTACGAGCAGTACTTC
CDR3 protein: CASSRGRSSYEQYF

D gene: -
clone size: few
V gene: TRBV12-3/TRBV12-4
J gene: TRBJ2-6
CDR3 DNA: TGTGCCAGCAGCCCCGATCTGGGGTCTGGGGCCAACGTCCTGACTTTC
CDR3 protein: CASSPDLGSGANVLTF

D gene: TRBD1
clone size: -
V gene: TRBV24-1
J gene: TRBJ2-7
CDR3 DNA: TGTGCCACCAGTGATTCCCCGGGACAGTTCTACGAGCAGTACTTC
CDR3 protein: CATSDSPGQFYEQYF

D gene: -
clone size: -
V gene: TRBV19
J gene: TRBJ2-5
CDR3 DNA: TGTGCCAGTAGTATCCGGTGGTTGCGGACCCAAGAGACCCAGTACTTC
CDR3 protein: CASSIRWLRTQETQYF

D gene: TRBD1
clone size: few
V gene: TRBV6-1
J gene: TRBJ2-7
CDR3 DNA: TGTGCCAGCAGTGAATGGGCAGGGGGCCTTTACGAGCAGTACTTC
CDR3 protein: CASSEWAGGLYEQYF

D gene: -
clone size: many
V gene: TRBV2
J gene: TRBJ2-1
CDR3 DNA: TGTGCCACCATATCGAGGGGAGATGAGAATGAGCAGTTCTTC
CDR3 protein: CATISRGDENEQFF

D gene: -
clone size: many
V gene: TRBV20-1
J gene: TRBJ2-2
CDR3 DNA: TGCAGTGCTAGAAACGCACTAGCCAACACCGGGGAGCTGTTTTTT
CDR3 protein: CSARNALANTGELFF

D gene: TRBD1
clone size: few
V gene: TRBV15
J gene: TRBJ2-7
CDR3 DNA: TGTGCCACCAGCAGAGTCGGACAGGGGTCGTACGAGCAGTACTTC
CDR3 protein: CATSRVGQGSYEQYF

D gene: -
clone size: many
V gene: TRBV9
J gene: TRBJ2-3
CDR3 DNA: TGTGCCAGCAGCGTACTACAGGACGGCACAGATACGCAGTATTTT
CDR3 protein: CASSVLQDGTDTQYF

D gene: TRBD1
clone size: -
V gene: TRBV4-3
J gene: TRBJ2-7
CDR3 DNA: TGCGCCAGCAGCCAAGACGACAGGGGGCCATACGAGCAGTACTTC
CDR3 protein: CASSQDDRGPYEQYF

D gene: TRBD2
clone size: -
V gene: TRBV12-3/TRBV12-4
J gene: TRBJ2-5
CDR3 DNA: TGTGCCAGCATGCGGGAGGAAGAGACCCAGTACTTC
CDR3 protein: CASMREEETQYF

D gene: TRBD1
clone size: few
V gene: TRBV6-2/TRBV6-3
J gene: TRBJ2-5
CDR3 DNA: TGTGCCAGCAGTTACGTAGGGGGCGGCCTTCAAGAGACCCAGTACTTC
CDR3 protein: CASSYVGGGLQETQYF

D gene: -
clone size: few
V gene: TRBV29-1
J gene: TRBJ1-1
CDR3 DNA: TGCAGCGTTGACAGGCAGGCAATGAACACTGAAGCTTTCTTT
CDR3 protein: CSVDRQAMNTEAFF

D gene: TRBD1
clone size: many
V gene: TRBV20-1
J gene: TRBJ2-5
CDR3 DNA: TGCAGTGCTACAAAGGGACAGCAAGAGACCCAGTACTTC
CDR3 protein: CSATKGQQETQYF

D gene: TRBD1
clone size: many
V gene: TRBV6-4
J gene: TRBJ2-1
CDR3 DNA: TGTGCCAGCAGTCAGGAACAGGGGATGGGGTACAATGAGCAGTTCTTC
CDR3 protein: CASSQEQGMGYNEQFF

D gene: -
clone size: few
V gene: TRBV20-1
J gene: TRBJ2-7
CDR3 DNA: TGCAGTGCTGGGTCAGGATCGAGCTCCTACGAGCAGTACTTC
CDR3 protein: CSAGSGSSSYEQYF

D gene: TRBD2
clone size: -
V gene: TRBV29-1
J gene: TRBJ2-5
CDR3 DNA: TGCAGCGTTGGCCAAGGACTAGGTTTAGGAGAGACCCAGTACTTC
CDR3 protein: CSVGQGLGLGETQYF

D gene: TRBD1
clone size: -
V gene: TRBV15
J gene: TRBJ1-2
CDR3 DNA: TGTGCCACCAGGATGGGACAGGGCAACTATGGCTACACCTTC
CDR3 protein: CATRMGQGNYGYTF

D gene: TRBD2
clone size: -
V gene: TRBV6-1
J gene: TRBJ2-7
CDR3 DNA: TGTGCCAGCAGTGAAGCGTGGGCTAGCGGGACCGAGCAGTACTTC
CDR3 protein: CASSEAWASGTEQYF

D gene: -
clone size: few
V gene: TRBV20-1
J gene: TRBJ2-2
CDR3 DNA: TGCAGTGCTAGAGATCTTCTAGTCCGGACCGGGGAGCTGTTTTTT
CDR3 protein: CSARDLLVRTGELFF

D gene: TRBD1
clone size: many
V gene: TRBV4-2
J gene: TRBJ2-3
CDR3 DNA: TGTGCCAGCAGCCCGAACCCGGGACAGATCACAGATACGCAGTATTTT
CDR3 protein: CASSPNPGQITDTQYF

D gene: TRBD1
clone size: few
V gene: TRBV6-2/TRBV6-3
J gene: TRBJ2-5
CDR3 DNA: TGTGCCAGCAGTTACTTGGGCCGGACAGGGCAAGAGACCCAGTACTTC
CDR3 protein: CASSYLGRTGQETQYF

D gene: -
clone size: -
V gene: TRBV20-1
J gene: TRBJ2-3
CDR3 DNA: TGCAGTGCTAGGGGTCGCGGCTCTAGCACAGATACGCAGTATTTT
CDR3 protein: CSARGRGSSTDTQYF

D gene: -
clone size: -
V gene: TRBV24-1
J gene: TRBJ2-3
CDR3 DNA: TGTGCCACCAGTGATTTAGGCATTTCCACAGATACGCAGTATTTT
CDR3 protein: CATSDLGISTDTQYF

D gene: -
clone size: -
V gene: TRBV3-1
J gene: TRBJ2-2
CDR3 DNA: TGTGCCAGCAGCAAAATGAGGCTCGCGAACACCGGGGAGCTGTTTTTT
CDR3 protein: CASSKMRLANTGELFF

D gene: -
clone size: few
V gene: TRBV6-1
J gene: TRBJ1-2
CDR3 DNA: TGTGCCAGCAAACGGGACACCGCTAACTATGGCTACACCTTC
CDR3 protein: CASKRDTANYGYTF

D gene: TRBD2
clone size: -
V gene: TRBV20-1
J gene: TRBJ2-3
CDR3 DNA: TGCAGTGCAAAGTCGGGACTAGCTGAGGGTACGCAGTATTTT
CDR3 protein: CSAKSGLAEGTQYF

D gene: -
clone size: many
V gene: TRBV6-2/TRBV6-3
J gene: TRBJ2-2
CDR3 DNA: TGTGCCAGCAGTTCCATGACCACCGGGGAGCTGTTTTTT
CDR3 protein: CASSSMTTGELFF

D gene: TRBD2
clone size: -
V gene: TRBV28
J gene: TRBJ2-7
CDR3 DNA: TGTGCCAGCAGCAGGACTAGCGGGAGCTACTACGAGCAGTACTTC
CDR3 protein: CASSRTSGSYYEQYF

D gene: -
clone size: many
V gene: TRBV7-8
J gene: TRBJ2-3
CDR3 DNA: TGTGCCAGCAGCTCCTCACCCCCGCAAGATACGCAGTATTTT
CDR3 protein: CASSSSPPQDTQYF